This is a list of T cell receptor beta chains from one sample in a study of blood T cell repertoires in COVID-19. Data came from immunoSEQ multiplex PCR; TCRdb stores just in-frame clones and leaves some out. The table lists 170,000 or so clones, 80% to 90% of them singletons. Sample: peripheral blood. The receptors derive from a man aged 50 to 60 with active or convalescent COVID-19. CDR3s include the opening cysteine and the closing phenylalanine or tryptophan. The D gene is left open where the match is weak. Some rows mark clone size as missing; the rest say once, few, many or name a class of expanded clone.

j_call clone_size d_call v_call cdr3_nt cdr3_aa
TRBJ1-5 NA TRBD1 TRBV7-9 TGTGCCAGCAGCCAGGGACAGAGGGATCAGCCCCAGCATTTT CASSQGQRDQPQHF
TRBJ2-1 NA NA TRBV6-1 TGTGCCAGCAGTGAACAGGGGTTGAATGAGCAGTTCTTC CASSEQGLNEQFF
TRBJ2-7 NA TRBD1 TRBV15 TGTGCCACCACCTTGGACAGGGGCTACGAGCAGTACTTC CATTLDRGYEQYF
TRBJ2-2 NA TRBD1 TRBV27 TGTGCCAGCAGTTCCACCCGCACGCCGGGACAGGGGGCATTCGGGGAGCTGTTTTTT CASSSTRTPGQGAFGELFF
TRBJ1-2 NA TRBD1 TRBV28 TGTGCCAGCAGTTCCATCGACAGGGATGGCTACACCTTC CASSSIDRDGYTF
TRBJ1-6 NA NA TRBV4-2 TGTGCCAGCAGCCAAGGACAGATAAATTCACCCCTCCACTTT CASSQGQINSPLHF
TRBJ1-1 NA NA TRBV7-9 TGTGCCAGCAGCTTAGACCAGGTTGTAAGCACTGAAGCTTTCTTT CASSLDQVVSTEAFF
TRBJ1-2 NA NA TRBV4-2 TGTGCCAGCAGCCAAGAGACAACCTATGGCTACACCTTC CASSQETTYGYTF
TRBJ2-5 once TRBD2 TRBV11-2 TGTGCCAGCAGCCCCGCCCCGGCTAGCGGGAGGCCGGAGACCCAGTACTTC CASSPAPASGRPETQYF
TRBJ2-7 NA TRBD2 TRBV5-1 TGCGCCAGCAGCTTCAGCGGACTAGTCCAGTACGAGCAGTACTTC CASSFSGLVQYEQYF
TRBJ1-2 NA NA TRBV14 TGTGCCAGCAGCCCTTCTAACTATGGCTACACCTTC CASSPSNYGYTF
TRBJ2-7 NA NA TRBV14 TGTGCCAGCACCCCTTGGGACTCTAGTTACGAGCAGTACTTC CASTPWDSSYEQYF
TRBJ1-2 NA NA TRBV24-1 TGTGCCACCAGTGATTCAGGGCACTATGGCTACACCTTC CATSDSGHYGYTF
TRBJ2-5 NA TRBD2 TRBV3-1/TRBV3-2 TGTGCCAGCAGTCCCGGGACTAGCGGAGGAGGCCGGAAGACCCAGTACTTC CASSPGTSGGGRKTQYF
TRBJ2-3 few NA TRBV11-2 TGTGCCAGCAGCCCTCTGACAGGTCTTACGGTGTTCGGGACGCAGTATTTT CASSPLTGLTVFGTQYF
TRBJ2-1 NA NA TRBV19 TGTGCCAGTAGTATAGATTTAGGGGGAACCTACAATGAGCAGTTCTTC CASSIDLGGTYNEQFF
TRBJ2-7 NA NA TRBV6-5 TGTGCCAGCAGTTACTCGACCGGGGTGGACGAGCAGTACTTC CASSYSTGVDEQYF
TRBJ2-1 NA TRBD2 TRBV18 TGTGCCAGCTCAGATACACTAGCGGGATTGTACAATGAGCAGTTCTTC CASSDTLAGLYNEQFF
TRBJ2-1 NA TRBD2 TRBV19 TGTGCCAGTAGTGCTCGGACTAGCGGGGGGCTCTCCTACAATGAGCAGTTCTTC CASSARTSGGLSYNEQFF
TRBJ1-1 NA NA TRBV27 TGTGCCAGCAGTTCACAGGAGAACACTGAAGCTTTCTTT CASSSQENTEAFF